This T cell receptor (beta chain) was captured by sequencing in a study of cytomegalovirus exposure and HLA in healthy donors. Across the whole study: In terms of ancestry, the Caucasian-associated cluster contained roughly 81% of the roughly 400 genotyped donors. The study's findings and limits: Beyond CMV serostatus, there was no information to go on about immune exposure.

In the case of this clone: Its specificity is not known.

V lost 5 bases and J lost 4, with 14 bases in between. The CDR3 has 14 amino acids. The V gene's germline CDR1 is PRHDT and CDR2 FYEKMQ (reference sequence). The primer mix had 60 Vbeta and 13 Jbeta primers. Here immunoSEQ multiplex PCR was the method, and the copy in TCRdb shows in-frame clones only, minus some. Recorded here are 50,000 to 80,000 clones; the top ten clones represent around 3.6%. The sample consisted of PBMCs. The source is a woman aged 18-35 years in good health and CMV-seronegative. The chain combines TRBV13 with TRBJ1-1, with a tentative D call TRBD1 (5 bases). The CDR3 DNA reads TGTGCCAGCAGCCCCGCAGGGAGGGGCACTGAAGCTTTCTTT. It is translated as CASSPAGRGTEAFF.